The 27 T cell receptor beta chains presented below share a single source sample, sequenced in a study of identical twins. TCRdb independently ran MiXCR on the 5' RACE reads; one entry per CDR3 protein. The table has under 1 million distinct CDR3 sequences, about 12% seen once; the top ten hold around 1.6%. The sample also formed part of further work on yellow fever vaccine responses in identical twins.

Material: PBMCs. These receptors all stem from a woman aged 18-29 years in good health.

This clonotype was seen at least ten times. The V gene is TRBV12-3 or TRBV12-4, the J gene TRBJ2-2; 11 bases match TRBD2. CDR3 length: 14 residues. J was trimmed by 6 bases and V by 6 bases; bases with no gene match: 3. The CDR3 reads CASRYSGRAGELFF. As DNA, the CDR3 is TGTGCCAGCAGATATAGCGGGAGGGCCGGGGAGCTGTTTTTT.

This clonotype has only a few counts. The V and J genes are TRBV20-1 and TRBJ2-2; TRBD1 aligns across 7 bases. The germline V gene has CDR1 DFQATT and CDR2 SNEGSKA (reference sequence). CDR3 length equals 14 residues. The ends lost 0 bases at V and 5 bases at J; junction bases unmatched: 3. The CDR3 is CSARDGTDTGELFF. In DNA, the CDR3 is TGCAGTGCTAGAGACGGGACAGATACCGGGGAGCTGTTTTTT.

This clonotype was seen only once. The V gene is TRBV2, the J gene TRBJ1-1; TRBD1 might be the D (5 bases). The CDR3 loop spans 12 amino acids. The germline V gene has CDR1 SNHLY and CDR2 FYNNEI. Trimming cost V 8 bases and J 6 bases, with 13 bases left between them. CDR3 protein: CASHNTGPEAFF. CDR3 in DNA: TGTGCCAGCCATAACACAGGACCTGAAGCTTTCTTT.

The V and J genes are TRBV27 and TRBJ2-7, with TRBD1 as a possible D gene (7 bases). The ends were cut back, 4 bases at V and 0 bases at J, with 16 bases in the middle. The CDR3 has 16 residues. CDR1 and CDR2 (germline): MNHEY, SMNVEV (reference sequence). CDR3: CASSSRGGGNSYEQYF. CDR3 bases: TGTGCCAGCAGTTCTCGAGGGGGCGGGAACTCCTACGAGCAGTACTTC.

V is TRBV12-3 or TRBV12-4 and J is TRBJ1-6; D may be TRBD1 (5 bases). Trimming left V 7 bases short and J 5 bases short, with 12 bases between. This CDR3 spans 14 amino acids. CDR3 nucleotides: TGTGCCAGCAAACGACAGAGGGATAATTCACCCCTCCACTTT. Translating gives CASKRQRDNSPLHF.

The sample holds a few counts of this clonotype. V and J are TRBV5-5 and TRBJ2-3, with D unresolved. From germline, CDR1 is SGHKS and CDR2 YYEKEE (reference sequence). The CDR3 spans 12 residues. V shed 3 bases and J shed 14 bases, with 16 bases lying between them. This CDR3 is CASSSPLGKAYF. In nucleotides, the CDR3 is TGTGCCAGCAGCTCACCGTTGGGCAAGGCGTATTTT.

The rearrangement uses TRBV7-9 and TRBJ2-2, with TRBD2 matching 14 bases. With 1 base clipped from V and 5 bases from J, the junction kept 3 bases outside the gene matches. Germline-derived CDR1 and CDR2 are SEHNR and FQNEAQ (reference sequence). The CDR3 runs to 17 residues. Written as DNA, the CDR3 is TGTGCCAGCAGCTTAGGGGGACTAGCGGGAGTGACCGGGGAGCTGTTTTTT. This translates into CASSLGGLAGVTGELFF. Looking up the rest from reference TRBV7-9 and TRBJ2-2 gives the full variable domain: DTGVSQNPRHKITKRGQNVTFRCDPISEHNRLYWYRQTLGQGPEFLTYFQNEAQLEKSRLLSDRFSAERPKGSFSTLEIQRTEQGDSAMYLCASSLGGLAGVTGELFFGEGSRLTVL.

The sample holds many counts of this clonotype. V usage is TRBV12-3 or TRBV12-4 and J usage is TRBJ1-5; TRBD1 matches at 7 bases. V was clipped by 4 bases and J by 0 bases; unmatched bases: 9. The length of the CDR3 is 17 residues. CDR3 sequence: CASSSSGTVYSNQPQHF. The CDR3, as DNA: TGTGCCAGCAGTTCCTCCGGGACAGTGTATAGCAATCAGCCCCAGCATTTT.

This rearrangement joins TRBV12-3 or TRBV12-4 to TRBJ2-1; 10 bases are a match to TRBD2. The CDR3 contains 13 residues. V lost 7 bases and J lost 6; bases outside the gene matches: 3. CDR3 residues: CASKREGFNEQFF. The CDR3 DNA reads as TGTGCCAGCAAGCGGGAGGGCTTCAATGAGCAGTTCTTC.

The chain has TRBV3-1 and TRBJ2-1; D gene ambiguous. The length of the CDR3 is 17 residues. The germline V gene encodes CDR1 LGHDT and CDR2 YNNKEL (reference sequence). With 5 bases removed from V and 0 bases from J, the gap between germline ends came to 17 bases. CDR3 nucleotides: TGTGCCAGCAGCGACGTCAGTCGGGTAAGCTCCTACAATGAGCAGTTCTTC. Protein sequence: CASSDVSRVSSYNEQFF.

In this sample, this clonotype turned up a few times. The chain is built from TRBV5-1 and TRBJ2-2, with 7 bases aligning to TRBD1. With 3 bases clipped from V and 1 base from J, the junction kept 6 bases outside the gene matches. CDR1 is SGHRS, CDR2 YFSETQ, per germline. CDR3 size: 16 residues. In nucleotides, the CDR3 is TGCGCCAGCAGCTCGGGACAGCTGATGAACACCGGGGAGCTGTTTTTT. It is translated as CASSSGQLMNTGELFF.

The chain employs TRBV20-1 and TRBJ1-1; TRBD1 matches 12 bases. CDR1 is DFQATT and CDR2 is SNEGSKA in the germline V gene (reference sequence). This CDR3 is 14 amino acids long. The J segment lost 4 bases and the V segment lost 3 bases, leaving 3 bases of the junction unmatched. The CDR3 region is CSARGQGAPTEAFF. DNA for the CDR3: TGCAGTGCTAGGGGACAGGGGGCGCCCACTGAAGCTTTCTTT.

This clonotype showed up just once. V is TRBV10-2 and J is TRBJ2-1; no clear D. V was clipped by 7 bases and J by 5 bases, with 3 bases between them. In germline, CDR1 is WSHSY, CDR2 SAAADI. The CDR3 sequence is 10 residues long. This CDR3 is CASKNNEQFF. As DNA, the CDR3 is TGCGCCAGCAAGAACAATGAGCAGTTCTTC.

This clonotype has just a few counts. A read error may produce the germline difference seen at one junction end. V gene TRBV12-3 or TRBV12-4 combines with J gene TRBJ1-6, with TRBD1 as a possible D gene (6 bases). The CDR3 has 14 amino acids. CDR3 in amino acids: CASRSAGEGSPLHF. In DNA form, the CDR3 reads TGTGCGAGCAGGAGTGCAGGGGAAGGATCACCCCTCCACTTT.

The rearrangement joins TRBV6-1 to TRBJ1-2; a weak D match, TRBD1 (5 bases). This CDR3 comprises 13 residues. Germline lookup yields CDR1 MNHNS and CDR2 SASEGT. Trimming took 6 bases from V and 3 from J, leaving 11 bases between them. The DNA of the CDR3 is TGTGCCAGCAGCCAAAGGGGCCACTATGGCTACACCTTC. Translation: CASSQRGHYGYTF.

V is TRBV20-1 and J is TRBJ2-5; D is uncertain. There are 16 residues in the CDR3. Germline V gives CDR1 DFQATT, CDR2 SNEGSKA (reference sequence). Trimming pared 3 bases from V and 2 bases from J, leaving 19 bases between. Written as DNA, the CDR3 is TGCAGTGCTAGTTCTTACGGCTTCAATGATCAAGAGACCCAGTACTTC. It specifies CSASSYGFNDQETQYF.

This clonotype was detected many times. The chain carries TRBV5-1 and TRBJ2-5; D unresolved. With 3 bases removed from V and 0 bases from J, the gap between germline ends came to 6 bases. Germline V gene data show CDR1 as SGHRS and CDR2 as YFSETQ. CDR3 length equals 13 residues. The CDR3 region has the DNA TGCGCCAGCAGCTGGAAAAACCAAGAGACCCAGTACTTC. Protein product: CASSWKNQETQYF.

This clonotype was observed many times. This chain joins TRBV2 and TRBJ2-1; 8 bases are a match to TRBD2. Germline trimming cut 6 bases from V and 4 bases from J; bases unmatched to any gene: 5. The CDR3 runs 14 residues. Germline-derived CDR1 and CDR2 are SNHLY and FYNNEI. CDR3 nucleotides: TGTGCCAGCAGGTCAGCGGGGGAATACAATGAGCAGTTCTTC. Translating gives CASRSAGEYNEQFF.

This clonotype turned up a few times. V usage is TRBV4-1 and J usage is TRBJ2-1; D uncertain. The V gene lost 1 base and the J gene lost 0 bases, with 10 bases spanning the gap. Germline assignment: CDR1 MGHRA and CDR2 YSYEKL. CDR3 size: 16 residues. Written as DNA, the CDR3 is TGCGCCAGCAGCCAAGTGGATCTTATCTCCTACAATGAGCAGTTCTTC. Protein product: CASSQVDLISYNEQFF.

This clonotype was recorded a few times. The CDR3 DNA is TGTGCCAGCAGTTATGACAGCGCAACTAATGAAAAACTGTTTTTT. Protein product: CASSYDSATNEKLFF. This chain links TRBV6-5 with TRBJ1-4, with D possibly being TRBD1 (5 bases). Germline CDR1 is MNHEY and CDR2 is SVGAGI. V lost 3 bases and J lost 0, with 8 bases in between. This CDR3 comprises 15 residues.

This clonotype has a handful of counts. The CDR3 DNA follows: TGTGCCAGCAGTTTTATCAGACCGGGCCCAGGGGGGACCTACGAGCAGTACTTC. It specifies CASSFIRPGPGGTYEQYF. This sequence joins TRBV28 and TRBJ2-7, with TRBD1 as a possible D gene (7 bases). The CDR3 contains 18 residues. CDR1 and CDR2 (germline): MDHEN, SYDVKM. V was clipped by 3 bases and J by 2 bases, with 23 bases between them. The full variable domain, with the rest looked up from reference TRBV28 and TRBJ2-7, is DVKVTQSSRYLVKRTGEKVFLECVQDMDHENMFWYRQDPGLGLRLIYFSYDVKMKEKGDIPEGYSVSREKKERFSLILESASTNQTSMYLCASSFIRPGPGGTYEQYFGPGTRLTVT.

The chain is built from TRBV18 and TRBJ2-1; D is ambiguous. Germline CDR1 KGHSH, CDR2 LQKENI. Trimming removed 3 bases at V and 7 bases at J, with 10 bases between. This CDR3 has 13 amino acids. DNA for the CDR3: TGTGCCAGCTCACCCATGGGCGTAAATGAGCAGTTCTTC. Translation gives CASSPMGVNEQFF.

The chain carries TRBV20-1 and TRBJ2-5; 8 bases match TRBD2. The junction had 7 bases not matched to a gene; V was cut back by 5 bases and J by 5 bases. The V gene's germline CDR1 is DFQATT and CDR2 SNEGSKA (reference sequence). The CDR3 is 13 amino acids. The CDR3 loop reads CSALRLASETQYF. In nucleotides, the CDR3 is TGCAGTGCTCTACGACTAGCGTCGGAGACCCAGTACTTC.

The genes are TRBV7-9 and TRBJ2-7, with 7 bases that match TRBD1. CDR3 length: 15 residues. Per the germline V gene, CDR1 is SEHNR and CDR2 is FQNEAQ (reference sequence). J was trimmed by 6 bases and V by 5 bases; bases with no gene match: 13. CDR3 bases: TGTGCCAGCAGCGATTTTGGGACAGACTCTTCCGAGCAGTACGTC. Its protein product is CASSDFGTDSSEQYV.

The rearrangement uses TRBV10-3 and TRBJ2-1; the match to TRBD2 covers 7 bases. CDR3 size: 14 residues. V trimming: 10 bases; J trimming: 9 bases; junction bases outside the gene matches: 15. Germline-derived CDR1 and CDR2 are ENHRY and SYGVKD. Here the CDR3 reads CATRSGTTIGEQFF. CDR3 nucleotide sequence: TGTGCCACCAGAAGCGGGACTACCATCGGTGAGCAGTTCTTC.

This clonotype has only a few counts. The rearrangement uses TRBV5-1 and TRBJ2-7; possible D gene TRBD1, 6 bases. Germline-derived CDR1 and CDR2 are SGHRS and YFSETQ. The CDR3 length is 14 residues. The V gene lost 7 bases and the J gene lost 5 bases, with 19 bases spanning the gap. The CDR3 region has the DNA TGCGCCAGCCGAGACAGGCCCGATGGCCACGAGCAGTACGTC. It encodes CASRDRPDGHEQYV.

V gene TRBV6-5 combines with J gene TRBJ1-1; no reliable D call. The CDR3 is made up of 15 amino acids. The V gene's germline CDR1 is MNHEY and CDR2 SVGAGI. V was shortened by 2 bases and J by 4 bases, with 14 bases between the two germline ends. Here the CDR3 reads CASSYAAGAGTEAFF. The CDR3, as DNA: TGTGCCAGCAGTTACGCCGCGGGCGCGGGCACTGAAGCTTTCTTT.